These 2 T cell receptor beta chains originate from one sample sequenced in a study of shared clonotypes between healthy human individuals (dated by TCRdb to 2018 to 2021). Libraries were built with the immunoSEQ multiplex PCR assay. Imported from immuneACCESS, the table was reduced by TCRdb to in-frame sequences with V and J called. These copies leave out some clones; in studies compared against another copy, an unresolved V gene accounts for under half, and the cause of the remainder is not known. Within this sample are roughly 2.2 million clones, with more than 85% of them counted one time only. The ten most abundant clones make up about 0.39% of the sample. The sequencing input was naive CD4+ T cells from PBMCs. In light of the paper, this sample's cell subset or site label describes: CD45RA+ positively selected. These receptors all stem from a man younger than 35 in good health. Some clones in this sample may be carry-over from other donors' samples.

The J gene is TRBJ1-1, the V gene TRBV7-2, with D perhaps matching TRBD1 (5 bases). Trimming removed 5 bases at V and 4 bases at J, with 17 bases between. Per germline, CDR1 SGHTA and CDR2 FQGNSA. The CDR3 covers 15 residues. The CDR3 region has the DNA TGTGCCAGCAGCACATTGACGGGGGTAGGCACTGAAGCTTTCTTT. The encoded protein is CASSTLTGVGTEAFF. The complete variable domain, with remaining parts taken from reference TRBV7-2 and TRBJ1-1, reads GAGVSQSPSNKVTEKGKDVELRCDPISGHTALYWYRQSLGQGLEFLIYFQGNSAPDKSGLPSDRFSAERTGGSVSTLTIQRTQQEDSAVYLCASSTLTGVGTEAFFGQGTRLTVV.

The chain carries TRBV10-2 and TRBJ2-3; TRBD2 matches 9 bases. Per germline, CDR1 WSHSY and CDR2 SAAADI. With 7 bases clipped from V and 4 bases from J, the junction kept 6 bases outside the gene matches. The CDR3 runs 14 residues. CDR3: CASKIAGVADTQYF. The DNA for the CDR3 is TGCGCCAGCAAGATAGCGGGAGTGGCAGATACGCAGTATTTT.